This note documents a single T cell receptor beta chain sequence. Its antigen is not yet known. Qualities for individual bases were not recorded, and no much larger clone is one base off. This specimen comes from a study of OX40 agonist ivuxolimab in advanced cancers. Turning to the overall study: Ivuxolimab was an agonistic, fully human IgG2 monoclonal antibody directed against OX40 (CD134), a costimulatory receptor. The paper covers the monotherapy dose-escalation part of the phase I ivuxolimab trial, which included N of about 56 patients. The point of sequencing TCRbeta in the periphery was to test whether ivuxolimab changed TCR sequence diversity and drove clonal T-cell expansion. Partial responses were achieved by three dose-escalation patients, of whom one had hepatocellular carcinoma and two had cutaneous melanoma. Prior anti-PD-1, anti-PD-L1 or anti-CTLA-4 therapy was permitted, and checkpoint inhibitors had been received by 30% to 40% of dose-escalation patients. Intravenous ivuxolimab was administered to patients every 2 weeks at six dose levels: 0.01, 0.1, 0.3, 1.5, 3 and 10 mg/kg. Of the roughly 51 patients in dose escalation, around 20 had hepatocellular carcinoma, some 15 had melanoma, 9 had renal cell carcinoma and 9 had head and neck cancer. The dose-escalation cohort was roughly 87% male with a mean age of about 54 years, ranging from 23 to 79. Broader findings and caveats from the paper: After ivuxolimab, expanded clones were on average more numerous among CD8+ T cells than among CD4+ T cells. At doses of 0.1 to 3.0 mg/kg, clonal expansion of both CD4+ and CD8+ T cells in blood was seen between baseline and week 6. Low levels of normalized T-cell clonal expansion were also seen in some patients who did not respond. Partial responders in the 0.1-3.0 mg/kg groups had among the lowest normalized peripheral clonal expansion, especially among CD8+ T cells. Which antigens the clonally expanded peripheral T cells were specific for was not determined.

The trial excluded patients who had a history of autoimmune disease or were on systemic immunosuppression. Peripheral blood for TCR sequencing was collected from all dose cohorts at baseline, on cycle 4 day 1, and on cycle 7 day 1. The samples were taken from a phase I, first-in-human, multicenter, open-label dose-escalation trial of ivuxolimab. The trial enrolled adults with locally advanced or metastatic head and neck squamous cell, hepatocellular, melanoma or renal cell carcinoma. CD4+ and CD8+ T cells were sorted separately from peripheral blood before TCR sequencing. Reading from cysteine to phenylalanine, the CDR3 counts 13 amino acids. Only CDR3 DNA is held: 39 bases, read in frame from base 1. V is reduced by 6 bases and J by 1 base, leaving a spacing of 4 bases between them. CDR1 and CDR2 (MGHDK, SYGVNS) derive from the germline V gene. Genomic DNA was isolated from the sorted cells so that the TCRbeta CDR3 region could be sequenced. TCRbeta CDR3 regions were sequenced using the immunoSEQ Assay. TCRdb took this table from immuneACCESS and kept in-frame rearrangements with V and J called. Such tables lack part of the clones; where checked against another copy, unresolved V genes explain under half of the gap, and the rest is unexplained. The sample table shows around 80,000 clones, and about 81% are seen once. The top ten hold about 7% of the sample.

The specimen comprised CD4+ or CD8+ T cells sorted from blood, sampled in a trial of the OX40 agonist ivuxolimab. The TCR comes from an adult with an advanced solid tumor such as melanoma, head and neck, liver or kidney cancer. The rearrangement joined TRBV25-1 to TRBJ2-6, with the D gene not confidently named. The encoded CDR3 is CASSESGANVLTF. The sequence in DNA is TGTGCCAGCAGCGAGTCTGGGGCCAACGTCCTGACTTTC.